The 6 T cell receptor beta chains reported below all come from one sample, sequenced in a study of CD8+ T cells in alopecia areata (dated 2018 in TCRdb). The label giving this sample's time point can be read as: about 25 weeks on oral tofacitinib. This specimen's treatment or condition label, per the study, means: oral pan-JAK inhibitor, 5-10 mg twice daily. The library was made by the immunoSEQ multiplex PCR assay. For TCR sequencing, RNA was extracted from every sample and reverse transcribed into cDNA to serve as template. Entries here come from immuneACCESS through TCRdb and include only in-frame sequences with V and J called. Some clones fail to appear in such tables; in the studies checked, an unresolved V gene covers under half of the shortfall, and the cause of the remainder is unknown. This sample is represented by 90,000 to 120,000 clones; over 80% of them were singletons. Roughly a quarter of the sample lies in the top ten.

This material consisted of CD8+ T cells sorted from blood, taken at week 24, from a patient treated with tofacitinib. Source of these receptors: a human donor with alopecia areata.

The rearrangement joins TRBV19 to TRBJ1-5, with no clear D. CDR1 and CDR2 from the germline V gene are LNHDA and SQIVND (reference sequence). The CDR3 contains 11 residues. V was clipped by 6 bases and J by 5 bases, with 5 bases between them. The CDR3 region is CASSGDQPQHF. CDR3 bases: TGTGCCAGTAGCGGGGATCAGCCCCAGCATTTT.

The CDR3 DNA reads as TGTGCCAGCAGCTTAGGCAGGACAGGAGTAGATACGCAGTATTTT. Translated: CASSLGRTGVDTQYF. V is TRBV7-9 and J is TRBJ2-3, with 7 bases matching TRBD1. Trimming at V came to 1 base and at J to 5 bases, leaving 6 bases not matched to a gene. The CDR3 totals 15 residues. CDR1 and CDR2 from the germline V gene are SEHNR and FQNEAQ (reference sequence).

The rearrangement uses TRBV12-5 and TRBJ1-1; TRBD1 matches 7 bases. Per the germline V gene, CDR1 is LGHNT and CDR2 is FRNRAP. V shed 5 bases, J shed 2 bases, and the junction held 8 bases outside the gene matches. The CDR3 extends over 15 amino acids. The CDR3: CASGPGGDLNTEAFF. CDR3 sequence (DNA): TGTGCTAGTGGTCCAGGGGGGGACCTTAACACTGAAGCTTTCTTT.

This clone has a single count. The sample holds other DNA sequences that translate to the same CDR3. The V call is TRBV19, the J call TRBJ2-1; D tentatively reads TRBD1 or TRBD2 (6 bases each). The CDR3 has 12 residues. Germline V CDR1 and CDR2: LNHDA, SQIVND (reference sequence). V lost 3 bases and J lost 9, with 9 bases in between. CDR3 in amino acids: CASSIGGGEQFF. CDR3 in DNA: TGTGCCAGTAGTATTGGAGGGGGTGAGCAGTTCTTC.

V gene TRBV7-9 combines with J gene TRBJ1-2; D unclear. Trimming removed 4 bases from V and 3 bases from J, with 15 bases in between. CDR1 SEHNR and CDR2 FQNEAQ come from the germline V gene (reference sequence). This CDR3 contains 15 residues. The CDR3 DNA follows: TGTGCCAGCAGCTCCGGACGGAGTTCTGACTATGGCTACACCTTC. Amino acid sequence: CASSSGRSSDYGYTF.

In its sample, this clone ranks as medium-sized. The gene calls are TRBV6-1 and TRBJ2-5; TRBD2 agrees at 11 bases. V lost 2 bases and J lost 1; bases outside the gene matches: 3. There are 16 residues in the CDR3. Germline values: CDR1 MNHNS, CDR2 SASEGT. CDR3 sequence: CASSELAGGPQETQYF. The CDR3, as DNA: TGTGCCAGCAGTGAACTAGCGGGGGGACCCCAAGAGACCCAGTACTTC.